Given below is one T cell receptor beta chain in context. Its antigen is not known. A clone one base away is much larger, so this may be a read error. Clinical symptoms, serum thyroxine and TRAb, thyroid ultrasound and orbital computed tomography were used for the diagnoses. Blood was drawn at first hyperthyroidism diagnosis, before any ophthalmopathy symptoms. Amplified TCR beta CDR3 regions came from RNA transcripts. HTBI primers were used for first-round RT-PCR of the TCR CDR3. Each CDR3 protein is one row after TCRdb ran MiXCR on the multiplex PCR reads. The data contain almost 600,000 distinct CDR3 sequences, around 14% of them seen just once; the ten biggest clones take up roughly 5.5%. These data come from a study of T cells in Graves' hyperthyroidism and ophthalmopathy. Study-level findings and limits: Blood also showed most of the thyroid clonotypes that were expanded above 0.001.

The TCR originated in a woman in her 30s with Graves' hyperthyroidism that later progressed to Graves' ophthalmopathy. Sequenced input: blood.

This CDR3 reads CASSEPPASGETQYF. The CDR3, as DNA: TGTGCCAGCAGTGAGCCCCCCGCAAGTGGGGAAACGCAGTATTTT. The rearrangement joins TRBV2 to TRBJ2-3; D remains ambiguous. The CDR3 totals 15 residues. Germline V gene lookup returns CDR1 SNHLY and CDR2 FYNNEI. Trimming stripped 3 bases from V and 9 bases from J, with 19 bases between.